The clone carrying this TCR beta chain was observed many times. TCR beta CDR3 region amplification was performed from RNA transcripts. The TCR CDR3 was amplified in a first-round RT-PCR using the HTBI primer set. TCRdb re-derived calls from the multiplex PCR reads in MiXCR, one entry per CDR3 protein. The sample lists fewer than 750,000 distinct CDR3 sequences; approximately 15% were seen once. The length of the CDR3 is 14 residues. Germline CDR1 reads SGHAT; CDR2 reads FQNNGV. The V gene lost 1 base and the J gene lost 3 bases, with 10 bases spanning the gap. The sample is drawn from a study of T cells in Graves' hyperthyroidism and ophthalmopathy.

The chain links TRBV11-2 to TRBJ2-7; D is uncertain. Sequenced: blood. The receptor comes from a woman aged 40-49 years with Graves' ophthalmopathy. CDR3 sequence (DNA): TGTGCCAGCAGCTTAGCAGGTAGCAACTACGAGCAGTACTTC. Residues: CASSLAGSNYEQYF.